This is a list of T cell receptor beta chains from one sample in a study of blood T cell repertoires in COVID-19. This table comes from immunoSEQ multiplex PCR, and its TCRdb copy is limited to in-frame clones, with some not included. The sample carries 270,000 or so clones, over 70% recorded once. Sequenced material: peripheral blood. These receptors were obtained from a human donor in a cohort sampled during active COVID-19. Each CDR3 is given with its conserved first and last residue. Each record gives: CDR3 protein, CDR3 DNA, clone size, D gene, J gene, V gene. D genes are given only for firm matches. Some rows have no size entry. The others give once, few or many, or a class for an expanded clone.

CDR3: CASSRNGNRGRLYGYTF
DNA: TGTGCCAGTAGTAGGAACGGTAACAGGGGGCGTTTATACGGCTACACCTTC
size: -
D: TRBD1
J: TRBJ1-2
V: TRBV19

CDR3: CASSLDYGGREQYF
DNA: TGTGCCAGCAGCTTAGATTACGGCGGTCGAGAGCAGTACTTC
size: -
D: -
J: TRBJ2-7
V: TRBV11-2

CDR3: CASSPSGDSNYGYTF
DNA: TGTGCCAGCTCACCGAGTGGAGACAGTAACTATGGCTACACCTTC
size: -
D: -
J: TRBJ1-2
V: TRBV18

CDR3: CASSRDISPPETQYF
DNA: TGTGCCAGCTCAAGGGACATCTCCCCCCCAGAGACCCAGTACTTC
size: -
D: -
J: TRBJ2-5
V: TRBV18

CDR3: CASSVQGRAYEQYF
DNA: TGTGCCAGCAGTGTTCAGGGGCGAGCCTACGAGCAGTACTTC
size: -
D: -
J: TRBJ2-7
V: TRBV2

CDR3: CASSVTGTGAGELFF
DNA: TGTGCCAGCTCAGTAACCGGGACAGGGGCCGGGGAGCTGTTTTTT
size: -
D: TRBD1
J: TRBJ2-2
V: TRBV18

CDR3: CASSRGVHTEAFF
DNA: TGTGCCAGCAGCCGGGGTGTGCACACTGAAGCTTTCTTT
size: -
D: -
J: TRBJ1-1
V: TRBV6-5

CDR3: CATSENSGGAGEQYF
DNA: TGTGCCACCAGTGAGAATAGCGGGGGAGCGGGGGAGCAGTACTTC
size: few
D: TRBD2
J: TRBJ2-7
V: TRBV24-1

CDR3: CASSQAPTGRMNTEAFF
DNA: TGCGCCAGCAGCCAAGCCCCGACAGGGCGAATGAACACTGAAGCTTTCTTT
size: -
D: TRBD1
J: TRBJ1-1
V: TRBV4-3

CDR3: CASSTGTIQETQYF
DNA: TGTGCCAGCAGCACAGGAACAATACAAGAGACCCAGTACTTC
size: -
D: -
J: TRBJ2-5
V: TRBV5-6

CDR3: CSARQGAMGFF
DNA: TGCAGTGCTAGACAGGGGGCTATGGGCTTCTTT
size: -
D: TRBD1
J: TRBJ1-1
V: TRBV20-1

CDR3: CASSPGVNFPGDYEQYF
DNA: TGTGCCAGCAGTCCGGGGGTTAATTTCCCGGGAGACTACGAGCAGTACTTC
size: -
D: -
J: TRBJ2-7
V: TRBV6-6

CDR3: CASSWTGKLYNEQFF
DNA: TGTGCCAGCAGCTGGACAGGGAAACTCTACAATGAGCAGTTCTTC
size: -
D: TRBD1
J: TRBJ2-1
V: TRBV28

CDR3: CASSGRTGINTGELFF
DNA: TGTGCCAGCTCAGGCCGGACAGGGATAAACACCGGGGAGCTGTTTTTT
size: -
D: TRBD1
J: TRBJ2-2
V: TRBV18

CDR3: CASSPSNRGPGETQYF
DNA: TGTGCCAGCTCACCTTCCAACAGGGGGCCGGGAGAGACCCAGTACTTC
size: -
D: TRBD1
J: TRBJ2-5
V: TRBV18

CDR3: CASSYSSEPHTGELFF
DNA: TGTGCCAGCAGTTACTCTTCCGAGCCCCACACCGGGGAGCTGTTTTTT
size: -
D: -
J: TRBJ2-2
V: TRBV6-5

CDR3: CASRKGIRYNQPQHF
DNA: TGTGCCAGCAGAAAGGGGATTCGGTACAATCAGCCCCAGCATTTT
size: -
D: -
J: TRBJ1-5
V: TRBV2